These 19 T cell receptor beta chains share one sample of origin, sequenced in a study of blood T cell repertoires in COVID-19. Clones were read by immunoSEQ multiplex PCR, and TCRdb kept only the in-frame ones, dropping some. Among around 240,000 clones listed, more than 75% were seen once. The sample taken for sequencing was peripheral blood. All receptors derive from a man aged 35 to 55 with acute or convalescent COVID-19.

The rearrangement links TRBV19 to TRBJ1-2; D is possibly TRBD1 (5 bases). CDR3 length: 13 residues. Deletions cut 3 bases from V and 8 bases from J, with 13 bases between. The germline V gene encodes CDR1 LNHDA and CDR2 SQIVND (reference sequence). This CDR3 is CASSISQGEGYTF. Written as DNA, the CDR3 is TGTGCCAGTAGTATTTCGCAGGGTGAAGGCTACACCTTC.

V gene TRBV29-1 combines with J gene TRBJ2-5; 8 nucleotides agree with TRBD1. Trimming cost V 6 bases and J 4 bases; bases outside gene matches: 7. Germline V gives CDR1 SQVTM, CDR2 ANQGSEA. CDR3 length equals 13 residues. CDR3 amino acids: CSVLTGVVETQYF. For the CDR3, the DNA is TGCAGCGTCCTGACAGGGGTGGTAGAGACCCAGTACTTC.

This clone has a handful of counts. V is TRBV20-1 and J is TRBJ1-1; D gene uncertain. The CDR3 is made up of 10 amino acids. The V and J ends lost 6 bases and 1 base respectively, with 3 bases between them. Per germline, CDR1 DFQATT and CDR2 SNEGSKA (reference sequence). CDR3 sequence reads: CSAQNTEAFF. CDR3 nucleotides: TGCAGTGCCCAGAACACTGAAGCTTTCTTT.

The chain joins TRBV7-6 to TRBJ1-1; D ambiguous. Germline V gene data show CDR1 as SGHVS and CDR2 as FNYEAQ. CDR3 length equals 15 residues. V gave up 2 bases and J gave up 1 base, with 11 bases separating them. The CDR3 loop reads CASSLSPDWNTEAFF. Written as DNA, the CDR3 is TGTGCCAGCAGCTTATCACCGGACTGGAACACTGAAGCTTTCTTT.

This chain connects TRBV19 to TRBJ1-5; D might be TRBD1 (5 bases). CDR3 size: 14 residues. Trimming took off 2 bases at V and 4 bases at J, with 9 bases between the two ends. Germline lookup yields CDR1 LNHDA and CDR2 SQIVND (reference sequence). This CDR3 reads CASSIIGGNQPQHF. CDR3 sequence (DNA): TGTGCCAGTAGTATAATCGGGGGGAATCAGCCCCAGCATTTT.

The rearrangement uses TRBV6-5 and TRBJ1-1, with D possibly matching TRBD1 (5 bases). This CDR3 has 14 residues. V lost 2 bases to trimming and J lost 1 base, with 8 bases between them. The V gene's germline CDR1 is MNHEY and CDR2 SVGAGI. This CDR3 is CASSYTGSNTEAFF. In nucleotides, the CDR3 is TGTGCCAGCAGTTACACAGGATCGAACACTGAAGCTTTCTTT.

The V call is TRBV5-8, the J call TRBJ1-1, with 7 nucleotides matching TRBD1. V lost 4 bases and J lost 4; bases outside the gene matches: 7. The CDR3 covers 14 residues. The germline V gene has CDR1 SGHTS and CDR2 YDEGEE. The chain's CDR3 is CASSPGTVTTEAFF. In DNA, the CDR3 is TGTGCCAGCAGCCCCGGGACAGTGACCACTGAAGCTTTCTTT.

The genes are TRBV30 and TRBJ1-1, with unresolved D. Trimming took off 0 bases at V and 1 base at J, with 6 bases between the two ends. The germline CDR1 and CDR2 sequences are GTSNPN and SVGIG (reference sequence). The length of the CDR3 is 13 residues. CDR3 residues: CAWSVTSNTEAFF. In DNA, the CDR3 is TGTGCCTGGAGTGTGACATCGAACACTGAAGCTTTCTTT.

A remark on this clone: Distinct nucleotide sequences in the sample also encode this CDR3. The CDR3 DNA reads as TGCGCCAGCAGCTTCGACAGGGGGCCTAACTATGGCTACACCTTC. Translated: CASSFDRGPNYGYTF. The V gene is TRBV5-1, the J gene TRBJ1-2, with TRBD1 matching over 10 bases. The CDR3 loop spans 15 amino acids. J gave up 0 bases and V 2 bases, and 1 base lay outside the gene matches. The germline gives CDR1 SGHRS, CDR2 YFSETQ.

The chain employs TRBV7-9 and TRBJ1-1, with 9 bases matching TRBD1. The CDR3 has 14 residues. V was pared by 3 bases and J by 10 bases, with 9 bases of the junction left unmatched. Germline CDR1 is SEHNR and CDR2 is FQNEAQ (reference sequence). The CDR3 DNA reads TGTGCCAGCAGCTTGGAGACAGGGGGGGATGGAGCTTTCTTT. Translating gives CASSLETGGDGAFF.

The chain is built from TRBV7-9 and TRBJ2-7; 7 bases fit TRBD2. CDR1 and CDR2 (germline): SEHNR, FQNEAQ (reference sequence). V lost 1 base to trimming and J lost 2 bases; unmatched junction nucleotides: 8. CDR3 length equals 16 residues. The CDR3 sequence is CASSLGLASGTYEQYF. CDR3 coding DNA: TGTGCCAGCAGCTTAGGTTTGGCTAGCGGAACCTACGAGCAGTACTTC.

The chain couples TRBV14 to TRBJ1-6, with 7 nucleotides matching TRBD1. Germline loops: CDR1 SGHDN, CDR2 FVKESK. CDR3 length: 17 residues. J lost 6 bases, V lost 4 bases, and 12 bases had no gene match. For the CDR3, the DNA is TGTGCCAGCAGCCCACGACAGGGCCAGGGTCGTAATTCACCCCTCCACTTT. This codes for CASSPRQGQGRNSPLHF.

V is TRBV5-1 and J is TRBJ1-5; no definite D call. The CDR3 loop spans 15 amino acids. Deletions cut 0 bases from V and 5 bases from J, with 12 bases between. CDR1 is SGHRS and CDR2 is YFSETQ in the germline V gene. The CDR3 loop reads CASSLGGGRDQPQHF. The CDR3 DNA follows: TGCGCCAGCAGCTTGGGGGGAGGAAGAGATCAGCCCCAGCATTTT. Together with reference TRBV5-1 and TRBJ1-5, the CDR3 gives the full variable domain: KAGVTQTPRYLIKTRGQQVTLSCSPISGHRSVSWYQQTPGQGLQFLFEYFSETQRNKGNFPGRFSGRQFSNSRSEMNVSTLELGDSALYLCASSLGGGRDQPQHFGDGTRLSIL.

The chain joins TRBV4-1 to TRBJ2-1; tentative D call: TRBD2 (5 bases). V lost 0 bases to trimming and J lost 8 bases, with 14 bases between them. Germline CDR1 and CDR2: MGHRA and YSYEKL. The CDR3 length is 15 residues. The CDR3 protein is CASSQDRLPVDEQFF. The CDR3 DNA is TGCGCCAGCAGCCAAGATAGACTACCCGTCGATGAGCAGTTCTTC.

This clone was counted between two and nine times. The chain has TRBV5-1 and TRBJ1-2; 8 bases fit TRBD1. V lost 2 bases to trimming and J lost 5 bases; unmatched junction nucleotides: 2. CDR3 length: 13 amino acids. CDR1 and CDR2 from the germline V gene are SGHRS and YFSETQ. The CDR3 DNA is TGCGCCAGCAGCTTACAGGGGGGATATGGCTACACCTTC. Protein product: CASSLQGGYGYTF.

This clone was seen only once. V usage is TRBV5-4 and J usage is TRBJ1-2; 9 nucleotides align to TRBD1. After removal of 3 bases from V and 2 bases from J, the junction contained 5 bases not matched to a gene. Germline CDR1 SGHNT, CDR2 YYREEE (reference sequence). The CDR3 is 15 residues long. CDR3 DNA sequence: TGTGCCAGCAGCTCGCCGGGACAGGGAAACTATGGCTACACCTTC. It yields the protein CASSSPGQGNYGYTF.

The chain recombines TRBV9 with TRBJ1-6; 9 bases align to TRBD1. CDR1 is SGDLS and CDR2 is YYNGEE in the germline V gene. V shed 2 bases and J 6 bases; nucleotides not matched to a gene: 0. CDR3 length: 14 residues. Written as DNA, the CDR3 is TGTGCCAGCAGCGTGGGACAGGGTAATTCACCCCTCCACTTT. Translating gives CASSVGQGNSPLHF. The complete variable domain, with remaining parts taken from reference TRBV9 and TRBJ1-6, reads DSGVTQTPKHLITATGQRVTLRCSPRSGDLSVYWYQQSLDQGLQFLIQYYNGEERAKGNILERFSAQQFPDLHSELNLSSLELGDSALYFCASSVGQGNSPLHFGNGTRLTVT.

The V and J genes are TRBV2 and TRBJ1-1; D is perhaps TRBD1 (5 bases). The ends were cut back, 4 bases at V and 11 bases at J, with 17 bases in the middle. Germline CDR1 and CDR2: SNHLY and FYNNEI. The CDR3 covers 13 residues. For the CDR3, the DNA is TGTGCCAGCAGTGCAGACAGTAAATCGACTGCTTTCTTT. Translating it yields CASSADSKSTAFF.

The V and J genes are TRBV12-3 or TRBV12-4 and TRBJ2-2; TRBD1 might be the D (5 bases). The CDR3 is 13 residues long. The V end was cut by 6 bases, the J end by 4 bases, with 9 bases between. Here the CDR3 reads CASRQGSTGELFF. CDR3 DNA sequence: TGTGCCAGCAGGCAGGGTTCCACCGGGGAGCTGTTTTTT.